This T cell receptor (beta chain) derives from a study of neurological immune-mediated disorders (dated by TCRdb to the late 2010s). The study in broad terms: Among the roughly 34 multiple sclerosis patients, relapsing-remitting MS accounted for approximately 31 and secondary progressive MS accounted for 3. The cohort was made up of about 65 subjects, consisting of 14 HAM/TSP patients, around 35 multiple sclerosis patients and 20 healthy controls. The approximately 100 TCR-beta libraries included longitudinal samples, technical triplicates and paired sorted CD4+ and CD8+ T-cell subsets alongside PBMC samples. Peripheral blood TCR-beta repertoires from patients with HTLV-I-associated myelopathy (HAM/TSP), patients with multiple sclerosis, and healthy controls were compared in the study using UMI-based sequencing. Paper-wide results and their limitations: TCR clonal expansion was highest in HAM/TSP patients and lowest in MS patients, with MS patients falling below even healthy controls. The MS cluster showed no association with clinical or MRI features, and the authors stated that larger cohorts are needed. Expanded clones from different subjects shared no identical CDR3 amino acid sequences, which suggests that TCR-beta repertoires were private in all groups. In phylogenetic analysis, the repertoires of 18 of 34 MS patients grouped into a cluster of related CDR3 sequences, which suggests a possible signature at the repertoire level.

This clonotype was counted at least ten times. Its antigen remains unidentified. Base qualities are not at hand, and no much larger clone is one base apart. CDR1 and CDR2 are read off the germline V gene as SQVTM and ANQGSEA. Deletion took 3 bases off V and 5 bases off J, with a span of 14 bases between the germline ends. From the cysteine through the phenylalanine, the CDR3 covers 15 amino acids. Only the CDR3 DNA stays, 45 bases, in frame from base 1. For unsorted PBMC libraries, 2 million PBMCs were used after storage in RNAlater at -80 degrees C until RNA extraction. The multiple sclerosis patients were enrolled in a US clinical protocol that used magnetic resonance imaging to evaluate disease progression. Peripheral blood underwent Ficoll-Hypaque density gradient centrifugation to isolate PBMCs, which were then cryopreserved in liquid nitrogen. cDNA synthesis used template-switch 5'RACE with a primer carrying a 10-nucleotide random unique molecular identifier tagging each TCR transcript. Every sequencing run yielded over 170 million TCR-beta sequences covering 15-18 subjects. The RNeasy kit was used for extraction of total RNA. TCR-beta VDJ regions were amplified with primers for the TCR constant region and the 5'RACE anchor, using the KAPA Real-time Library Amplification kit. A first PCR added sample indexes and Illumina adaptors, after which a second PCR increased the library yield. After purification with Ampure beads, the TCR product of roughly 650 bp was size-selected on a 2% E-gel SizeSelection system. Before pooling, libraries had their quality checked on a Bioanalyzer, their concentration measured with Qubit, and their quantity determined with the Kapa Library Quantification kit. Libraries were sequenced paired-end 2 x 150 bp on an Illumina HiSeq 2500. To increase sequence diversity, about 25-31% phiX was spiked into each library pool. As for the authors' bioinformatics: Quality-filtered reads were processed with the UMI-based MiGEC pipeline, and over 85% of raw TCR sequences were removed by the MiGEC pipeline during error correction. IMGT germline references were used for aligning VDJ genes, and each clonotype was defined as a unique CDR3 amino acid sequence together with its V-J genes. Clonal expansion, Shannon diversity and CDR3 relatedness (CalcPairwiseDistances, ClusterSamples) were evaluated with VDJtools, and phylogenetic trees were built with CLCbio workbench. Expanded clones were defined as having at least 8 unique UMIs, based on coefficient-of-variation modelling across technical triplicates. TCRdb's own reprocessing of the public reads used fastp at Q25 and MiXCR and kept productive beta chains. Merged by CDR3 protein, the rows form single entries marked with the most common genes and DNA. These V and J calls are TCRdb output, not the study's own analysis. The table for this sample lists about 62,000 distinct CDR3 sequences; around 4.7% of them were counted only once. The biggest ten clones account for around 3.5% of the sample.

The sequencing sample was made of PBMCs. This clonotype was obtained from a woman in her forties or fifties with multiple sclerosis. The sequence links TRBV29-1 to TRBJ1-6; D gene: possibly TRBD1, on 5 matching bases. The nucleotide sequence is TGCAGCGTTGACCAGGGTGGTTCAGATAATTCACCCCTCCACTTT. This sequence encodes CSVDQGGSDNSPLHF.